The 21 T cell receptor beta chains below were found in one sample sequenced in a study of beta chain features in type 1 diabetes. Expressed TCRB transcripts were sequenced because the entire RNA isolate underwent reverse transcription. Produced via immunoSEQ multiplex PCR; TCRdb's table is partial and in-frame only. The sample lists a few hundred thousand clones, roughly 15% occurring once. The sequenced material came from naive CD4+ T cells from blood. These receptor sequences come from a woman younger than 30 in good health.

In this sample, this clone turned up a few times. The V gene is TRBV27, the J gene TRBJ2-7, with TRBD1 matching 7 bases. Germline lookup yields CDR1 MNHEY and CDR2 SMNVEV (reference sequence). J lost 3 bases, V lost 5 bases, and 7 bases had no gene match. The CDR3 runs 14 residues. CDR3 sequence: CASSPHDRDYEQYF. DNA of the CDR3: TGTGCCAGCAGTCCTCACGACAGGGACTACGAGCAGTACTTC.

This clone has more than one count but fewer than ten. V usage is TRBV7-9 and J usage is TRBJ2-7, with TRBD2 identical over 8 bases. V shed 1 base, J shed 4 bases, and the junction held 9 bases outside the gene matches. CDR3 length: 16 residues. Germline CDR1 SEHNR, CDR2 FQNEAQ (reference sequence). The CDR3 region has the DNA TGTGCCAGCAGCTTAGTGCCAGCGGGAGATACTTACGAGCAGTACTTC. Translated: CASSLVPAGDTYEQYF.

V usage is TRBV5-8 and J usage is TRBJ2-5; weak D call: TRBD2 (5 bases). Germline lookup yields CDR1 SGHTS and CDR2 YDEGEE. The CDR3 length is 16 residues. V gave up 4 bases and J gave up 2 bases, with 18 bases separating them. The DNA of the CDR3 is TGTGCCAGCAGCCCCCGACGAGGGAGTGGTCAAGAGACCCAGTACTTC. The encoded protein is CASSPRRGSGQETQYF.

The chain combines TRBV10-3 with TRBJ2-6; D gene unclear. Germline V gives CDR1 ENHRY, CDR2 SYGVKD. Trimming left V 2 bases short and J 0 bases short, with 20 bases between. This CDR3 contains 20 residues. This chain's CDR3 is CAISEPSLVRRNSGANVLTF. The CDR3 DNA is TGTGCCATCAGTGAGCCGAGCCTCGTCCGTCGAAACTCTGGGGCCAACGTCCTGACTTTC.

This chain connects TRBV29-1 to TRBJ2-7; D is uncertain. CDR3 length: 13 residues. V was trimmed by 6 bases and J by 9 bases, leaving 21 bases between them. Germline assignment: CDR1 SQVTM and CDR2 ANQGSEA. The CDR3 loop is CSVAAPFLDVQYF. Written as DNA, the CDR3 is TGCAGCGTCGCAGCGCCTTTCTTGGATGTGCAGTACTTC.

In this sample, this clone turned up a few times. The chain combines TRBV5-4 with TRBJ2-2; tentative D call: TRBD2 (5 bases). The ends were cut back, 4 bases at V and 2 bases at J, with 9 bases in the middle. CDR1 SGHNT and CDR2 YYREEE come from the germline V gene (reference sequence). The CDR3 consists of 14 residues. CDR3 coding DNA: TGTGCCAGCAGCGAGGACTTAAACACCGGGGAGCTGTTTTTT. Translating gives CASSEDLNTGELFF.

This chain uses TRBV5-1 with TRBJ2-7, with 10 bases lining up with TRBD1. J was trimmed by 3 bases and V by 4 bases; bases with no gene match: 7. The CDR3 has 15 residues. The V gene's germline CDR1 is SGHRS and CDR2 YFSETQ. The DNA of the CDR3 is TGCGCCAGCAGCAAGGGACAGGGGACGAACTACGAGCAGTACTTC. This translates into CASSKGQGTNYEQYF.

In its sample, this clone was seen a few times. V gene TRBV29-1 combines with J gene TRBJ2-7, with TRBD1 identical over 7 bases. Germline V gives CDR1 SQVTM, CDR2 ANQGSEA. The CDR3 is 14 amino acids. V was clipped by 6 bases and J by 0 bases; unmatched bases: 8. CDR3 in DNA: TGCAGCGTGGGCCCCAGGGGGAACTCCTACGAGCAGTACTTC. Translated, it gives CSVGPRGNSYEQYF.

The chain has TRBV28 and TRBJ1-5; 7 bases fit TRBD1. The V gene end was trimmed by 6 bases and the J gene end by 6 bases; junction bases not matched to a gene: 8. CDR3 length: 14 residues. Germline CDR1 is MDHEN and CDR2 is SYDVKM. CDR3 residues: CASSLQGVIQPQHF. In DNA form, the CDR3 reads TGTGCCAGCAGCCTGCAGGGGGTGATTCAGCCCCAGCATTTT. The variable domain in full, completed from reference TRBV28 and TRBJ1-5, reads DVKVTQSSRYLVKRTGEKVFLECVQDMDHENMFWYRQDPGLGLRLIYFSYDVKMKEKGDIPEGYSVSREKKERFSLILESASTNQTSMYLCASSLQGVIQPQHFGDGTRLSIL.

The chain combines TRBV30 with TRBJ2-5, with 7 positions matching TRBD1. J was trimmed by 5 bases and V by 0 bases; bases with no gene match: 6. From germline, CDR1 is GTSNPN and CDR2 SVGIG (reference sequence). The CDR3 contains 14 residues. DNA of the CDR3: TGTGCCTGGAGTGTTGGGACAGCAGGGGAGACCCAGTACTTC. As protein: CAWSVGTAGETQYF. Full variable domain (missing parts from reference TRBV30 and TRBJ2-5): SQTIHQWPATLVQPVGSPLSLECTVEGTSNPNLYWYRQAAGRGLQLLFYSVGIGQISSEVPQNLSASRPQDRQFILSSKKLLLSDSGFYLCAWSVGTAGETQYFGPGTRLLVL.

The J gene is TRBJ2-7, the V gene TRBV6-6, with TRBD1 matching over 7 bases. The CDR3 has 13 residues. CDR1 and CDR2 from the germline V gene are MNHNY and SVGAGI (reference sequence). The V segment lost 4 bases and the J segment 4 bases; nucleotides outside the gene matches: 4. As DNA, the CDR3 is TGTGCCAGCAGTTGGTACAGGGGTTACGAGCAGTACTTC. Translated: CASSWYRGYEQYF.

The sample holds a few counts of this clone. This chain connects TRBV7-2 to TRBJ2-1; the match to TRBD2 covers 8 bases. Germline CDR1 SGHTA, CDR2 FQGNSA. V lost 5 bases, J lost 0 bases, and 9 bases stayed unmatched. The CDR3 totals 17 residues. Here the CDR3 reads CASSPRGAGGSYNEQFF. The DNA for the CDR3 is TGTGCCAGCAGCCCGCGCGGGGCGGGGGGCTCCTACAATGAGCAGTTCTTC. Filled out from reference TRBV7-2 and TRBJ2-1, the complete variable domain reads GAGVSQSPSNKVTEKGKDVELRCDPISGHTALYWYRQSLGQGLEFLIYFQGNSAPDKSGLPSDRFSAERTGGSVSTLTIQRTQQEDSAVYLCASSPRGAGGSYNEQFFGPGTRLTVL.

Only a few counts were recorded for this clone. V is TRBV9 and J is TRBJ2-1, with D possibly being TRBD1 (6 bases). Germline lookup yields CDR1 SGDLS and CDR2 YYNGEE. The CDR3 loop spans 17 amino acids. With 3 bases removed from V and 0 bases from J, the gap between germline ends came to 16 bases. CDR3 nucleotides: TGTGCCAGCAGCGCCAGAGAGGGGGTTAGCTCCTACAATGAGCAGTTCTTC. It yields the protein CASSAREGVSSYNEQFF. The complete variable domain, with remaining parts taken from reference TRBV9 and TRBJ2-1, reads DSGVTQTPKHLITATGQRVTLRCSPRSGDLSVYWYQQSLDQGLQFLIQYYNGEERAKGNILERFSAQQFPDLHSELNLSSLELGDSALYFCASSAREGVSSYNEQFFGPGTRLTVL.

This clone has a handful of counts. The genes are TRBV7-2 and TRBJ2-1, with 9 bases lining up with TRBD1. J was trimmed by 3 bases and V by 3 bases; bases with no gene match: 6. This CDR3 contains 16 residues. Germline loops: CDR1 SGHTA, CDR2 FQGNSA. CDR3 sequence: CASSFTGQGGYNEQFF. CDR3 nucleotide sequence: TGTGCCAGCAGCTTCACGGGACAGGGTGGCTACAATGAGCAGTTCTTC.

V is TRBV7-2 and J is TRBJ2-1, with a tentative D call TRBD1 (5 bases). The CDR3 loop spans 14 amino acids. Germline V CDR1 and CDR2: SGHTA, FQGNSA. Trimming removed 5 bases at V and 6 bases at J, with 14 bases between. CDR3 residues: CASSPQGVINEQFF. Written as DNA, the CDR3 is TGTGCCAGCAGCCCCCAGGGTGTCATCAATGAGCAGTTCTTC.

This clone was recorded a few times. This sequence joins TRBV7-9 and TRBJ2-3; 10 bases line up with TRBD2. The CDR3 runs to 14 residues. Germline V lookup: CDR1 SEHNR, CDR2 FQNEAQ (reference sequence). V gave up 4 bases and J gave up 3 bases; unmatched junction bases: 1. For the CDR3, the DNA is TGTGCCAGCAGCTCTAGCGGGAGAACAGATACGCAGTATTTT. Its protein product is CASSSSGRTDTQYF.

The chain has TRBV28 and TRBJ2-1, with 7 bases lining up with TRBD1. Unmatched junction bases numbered 13, after V lost 5 bases and J lost 9 bases. From germline, CDR1 is MDHEN and CDR2 SYDVKM. This CDR3 has 15 residues. CDR3 coding DNA: TGTGCCAGCAGTCTTATCCAGGGGGTCATCGGTGAGCAGTTCTTC. This translates into CASSLIQGVIGEQFF.

This clone has just a few counts. V gene TRBV29-1 combines with J gene TRBJ1-1, with a possible D match to TRBD1 (5 bases). Trimming removed 3 bases from V and 2 bases from J, with 13 bases in between. Germline V gene sequence: CDR1 SQVTM, CDR2 ANQGSEA. The length of the CDR3 is 14 residues. DNA for the CDR3: TGCAGCGTTGACCTGGGGCTCCTAAACACTGAAGCTTTCTTT. It translates to CSVDLGLLNTEAFF.

The gene calls are TRBV20-1 and TRBJ1-1; D is uncertain. The CDR3 consists of 11 residues. The germline V gene has CDR1 DFQATT and CDR2 SNEGSKA (reference sequence). Trimming shortened V by 6 bases and J by 6 bases, and 11 bases separated the two germline ends. CDR3: CSAPERAEAFF. The DNA for the CDR3 is TGCAGTGCCCCCGAGAGAGCTGAAGCTTTCTTT.

The gene calls are TRBV7-9 and TRBJ2-7; weak D call: TRBD2 (5 bases). Deletions cut 1 base from V and 2 bases from J, with 9 bases between. From germline, CDR1 is SEHNR and CDR2 FQNEAQ (reference sequence). The CDR3 is 14 amino acids. The CDR3 DNA sequence: TGTGCCAGCAGCTTAGTCACGGGGACCTACGAGCAGTACTTC. Protein product: CASSLVTGTYEQYF.

This clone showed up just a few times. The chain combines TRBV30 with TRBJ2-2; 7 nucleotides agree with TRBD1. The CDR3 consists of 15 residues. V lost 3 bases and J lost 5; bases outside the gene matches: 9. CDR1 is GTSNPN and CDR2 is SVGIG in the germline V gene (reference sequence). Here the CDR3 reads CAWRVVQGVTGELFF. DNA of the CDR3: TGTGCCTGGAGGGTAGTCCAGGGGGTTACCGGGGAGCTGTTTTTT.